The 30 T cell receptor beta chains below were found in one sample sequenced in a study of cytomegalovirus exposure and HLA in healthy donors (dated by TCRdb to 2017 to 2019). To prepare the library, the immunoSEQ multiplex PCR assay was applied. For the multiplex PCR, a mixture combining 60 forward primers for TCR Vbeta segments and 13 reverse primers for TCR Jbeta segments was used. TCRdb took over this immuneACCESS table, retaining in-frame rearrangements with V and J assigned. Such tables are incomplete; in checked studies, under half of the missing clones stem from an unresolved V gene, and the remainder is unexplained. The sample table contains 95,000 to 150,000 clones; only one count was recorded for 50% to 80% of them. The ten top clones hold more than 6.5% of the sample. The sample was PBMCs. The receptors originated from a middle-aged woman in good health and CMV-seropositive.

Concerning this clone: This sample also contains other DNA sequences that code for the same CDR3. CDR3 residues: CAWSGGGSYNSPLHF. The CDR3 region has the DNA TGTGCCTGGAGCGGGGGTGGATCCTATAATTCACCCCTCCACTTT. V usage is TRBV30 and J usage is TRBJ1-6, with D tentatively TRBD1 (5 bases). V lost 3 bases to trimming and J lost 1 base, with 10 bases between them. The CDR3 has 15 residues. Germline CDR1 reads GTSNPN; CDR2 reads SVGIG (reference sequence).

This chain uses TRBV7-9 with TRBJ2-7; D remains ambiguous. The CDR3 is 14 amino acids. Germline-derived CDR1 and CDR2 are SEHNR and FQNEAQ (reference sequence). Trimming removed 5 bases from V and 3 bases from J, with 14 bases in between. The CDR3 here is CASSTGSPGYEQYF. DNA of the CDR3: TGTGCCAGCAGCACCGGGTCTCCCGGCTACGAGCAGTACTTC.

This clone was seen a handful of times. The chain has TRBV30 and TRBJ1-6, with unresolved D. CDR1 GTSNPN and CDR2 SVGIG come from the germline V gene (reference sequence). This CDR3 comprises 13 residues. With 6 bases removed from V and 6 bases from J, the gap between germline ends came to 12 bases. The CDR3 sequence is CACPGQVNSPLHF. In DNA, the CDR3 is TGTGCCTGCCCCGGTCAGGTTAATTCACCCCTCCACTTT. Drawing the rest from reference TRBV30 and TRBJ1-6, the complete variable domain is SQTIHQWPATLVQPVGSPLSLECTVEGTSNPNLYWYRQAAGRGLQLLFYSVGIGQISSEVPQNLSASRPQDRQFILSSKKLLLSDSGFYLCACPGQVNSPLHFGNGTRLTVT.

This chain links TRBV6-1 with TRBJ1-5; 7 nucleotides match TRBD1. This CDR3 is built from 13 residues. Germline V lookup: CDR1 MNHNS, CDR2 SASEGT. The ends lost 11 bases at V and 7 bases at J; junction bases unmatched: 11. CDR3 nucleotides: TGTGCCGGATCGACAGGGCAGCAACAGCCCCAGCATTTT. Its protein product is CAGSTGQQQPQHF.

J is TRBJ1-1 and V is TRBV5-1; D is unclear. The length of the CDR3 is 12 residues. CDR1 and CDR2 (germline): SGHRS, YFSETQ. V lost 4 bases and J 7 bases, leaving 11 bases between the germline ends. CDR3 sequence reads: CASSHSGYEAFF. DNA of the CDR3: TGCGCCAGCAGCCACTCGGGGTATGAAGCTTTCTTT. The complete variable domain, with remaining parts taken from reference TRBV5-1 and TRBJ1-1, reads KAGVTQTPRYLIKTRGQQVTLSCSPISGHRSVSWYQQTPGQGLQFLFEYFSETQRNKGNFPGRFSGRQFSNSRSEMNVSTLELGDSALYLCASSHSGYEAFFGQGTRLTVV.

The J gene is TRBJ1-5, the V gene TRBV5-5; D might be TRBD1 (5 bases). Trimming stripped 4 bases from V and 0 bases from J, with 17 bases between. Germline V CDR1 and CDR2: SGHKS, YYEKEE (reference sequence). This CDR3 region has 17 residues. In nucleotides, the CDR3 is TGTGCCAGCAGCCGCTCGGCGGGGGTTTATAGCAATCAGCCCCAGCATTTT. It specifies CASSRSAGVYSNQPQHF.

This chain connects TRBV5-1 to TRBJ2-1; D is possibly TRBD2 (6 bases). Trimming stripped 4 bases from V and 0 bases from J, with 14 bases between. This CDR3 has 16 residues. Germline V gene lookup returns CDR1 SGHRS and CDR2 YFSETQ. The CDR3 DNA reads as TGCGCCAGCAGCCCTACTAGCCCCAGCTCCTACAATGAGCAGTTCTTC. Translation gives CASSPTSPSSYNEQFF. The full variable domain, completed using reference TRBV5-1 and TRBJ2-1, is KAGVTQTPRYLIKTRGQQVTLSCSPISGHRSVSWYQQTPGQGLQFLFEYFSETQRNKGNFPGRFSGRQFSNSRSEMNVSTLELGDSALYLCASSPTSPSSYNEQFFGPGTRLTVL.

The CDR3: CASRLTGGVQETQYF. The CDR3 coding sequence is TGCGCCAGCAGGCTCACAGGGGGGGTTCAAGAGACCCAGTACTTC. The V call is TRBV5-1, the J call TRBJ2-5, with D tentatively TRBD1 (8 bases). Trimming took 5 bases from V and 2 from J, leaving 16 bases between them. This CDR3 is built from 15 residues. The germline CDR1 and CDR2 sequences are SGHRS and YFSETQ.

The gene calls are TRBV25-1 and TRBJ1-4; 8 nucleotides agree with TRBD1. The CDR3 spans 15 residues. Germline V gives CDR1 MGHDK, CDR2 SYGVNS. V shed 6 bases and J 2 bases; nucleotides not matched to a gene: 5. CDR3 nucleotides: TGTGCCAGCAGCCGAGGACAGGGCACTAATGAAAAACTGTTTTTT. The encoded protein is CASSRGQGTNEKLFF.

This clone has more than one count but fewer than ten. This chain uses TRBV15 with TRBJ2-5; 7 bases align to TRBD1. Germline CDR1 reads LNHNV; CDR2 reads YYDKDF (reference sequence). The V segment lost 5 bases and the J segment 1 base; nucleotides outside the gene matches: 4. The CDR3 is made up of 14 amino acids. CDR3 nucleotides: TGTGCCACCAGCGGAGGACAGGTCCAAGAGACCCAGTACTTC. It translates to CATSGGQVQETQYF.

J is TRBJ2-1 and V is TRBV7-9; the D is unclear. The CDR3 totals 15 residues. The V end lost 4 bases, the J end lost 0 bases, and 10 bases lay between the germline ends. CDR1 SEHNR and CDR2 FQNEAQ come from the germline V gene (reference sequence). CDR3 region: CASSSLRSSYNEQFF. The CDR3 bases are TGTGCCAGCAGCTCACTGAGGAGCTCCTACAATGAGCAGTTCTTC.

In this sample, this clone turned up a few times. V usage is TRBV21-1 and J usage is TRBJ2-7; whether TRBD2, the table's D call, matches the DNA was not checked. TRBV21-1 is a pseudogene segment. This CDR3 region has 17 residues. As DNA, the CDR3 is TGTGCCAGCAACCCGGTGGAGGGCGCCCCTCGGGCTTACGAGCAGTACTTC. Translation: CASNPVEGAPRAYEQYF.

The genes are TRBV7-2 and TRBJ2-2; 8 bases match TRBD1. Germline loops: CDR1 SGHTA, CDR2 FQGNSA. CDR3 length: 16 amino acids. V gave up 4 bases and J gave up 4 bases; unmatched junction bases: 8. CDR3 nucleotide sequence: TGTGCCAGCAGCTCCGGTGGACAGGGTAGCACCGGGGAGCTGTTTTTT. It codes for CASSSGGQGSTGELFF.

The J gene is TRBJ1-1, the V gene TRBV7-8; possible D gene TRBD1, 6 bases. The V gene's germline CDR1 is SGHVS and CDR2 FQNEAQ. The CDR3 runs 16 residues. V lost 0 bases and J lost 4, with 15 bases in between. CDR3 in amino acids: CASSLAHTGWGTEAFF. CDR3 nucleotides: TGTGCCAGCAGCTTAGCGCACACAGGGTGGGGCACTGAAGCTTTCTTT.

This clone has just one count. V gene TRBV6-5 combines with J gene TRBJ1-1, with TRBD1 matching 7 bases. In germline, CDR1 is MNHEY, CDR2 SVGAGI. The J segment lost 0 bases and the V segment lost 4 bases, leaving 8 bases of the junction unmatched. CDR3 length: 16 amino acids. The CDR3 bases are TGTGCCAGCAGTTCCCACAGGGGAGACATGAACACTGAAGCTTTCTTT. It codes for CASSSHRGDMNTEAFF.

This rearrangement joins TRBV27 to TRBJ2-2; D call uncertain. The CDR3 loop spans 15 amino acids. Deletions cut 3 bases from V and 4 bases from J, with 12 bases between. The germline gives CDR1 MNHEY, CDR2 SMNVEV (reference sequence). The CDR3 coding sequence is TGTGCCAGCAGTTTTCAACTCAGAGGCACCGGGGAGCTGTTTTTT. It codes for CASSFQLRGTGELFF.

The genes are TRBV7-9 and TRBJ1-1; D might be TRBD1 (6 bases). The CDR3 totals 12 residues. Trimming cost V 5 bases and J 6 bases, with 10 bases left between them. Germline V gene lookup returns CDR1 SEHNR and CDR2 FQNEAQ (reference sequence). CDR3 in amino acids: CASSMTGSEAFF. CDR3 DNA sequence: TGTGCCAGCAGCATGACAGGCTCTGAAGCTTTCTTT.

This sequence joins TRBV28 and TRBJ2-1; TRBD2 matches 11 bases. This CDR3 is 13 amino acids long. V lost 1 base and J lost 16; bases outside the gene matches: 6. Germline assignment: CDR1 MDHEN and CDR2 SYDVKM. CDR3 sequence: CASSLSTSGKVFF. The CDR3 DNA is TGTGCCAGCAGTTTATCGACTAGCGGGAAAGTATTCTTC.

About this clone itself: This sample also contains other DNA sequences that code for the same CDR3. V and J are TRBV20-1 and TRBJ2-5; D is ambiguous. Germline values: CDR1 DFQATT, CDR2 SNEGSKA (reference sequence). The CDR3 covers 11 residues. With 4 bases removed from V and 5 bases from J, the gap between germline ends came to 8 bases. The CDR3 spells CSATPRETQYF. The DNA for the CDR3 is TGCAGTGCTACGCCCCGGGAGACCCAGTACTTC.

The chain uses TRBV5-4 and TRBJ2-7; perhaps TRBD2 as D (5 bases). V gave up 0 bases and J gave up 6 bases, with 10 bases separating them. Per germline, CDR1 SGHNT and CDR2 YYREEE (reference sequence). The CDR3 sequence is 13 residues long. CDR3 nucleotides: TGTGCCAGCAGCTTGGCCGGGGTCCCCGAGCAGTACTTC. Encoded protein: CASSLAGVPEQYF.

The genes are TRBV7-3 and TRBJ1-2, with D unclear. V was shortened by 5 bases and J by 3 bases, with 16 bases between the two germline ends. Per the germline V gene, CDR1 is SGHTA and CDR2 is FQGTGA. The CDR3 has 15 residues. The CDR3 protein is CASSHARAEDYGYTF. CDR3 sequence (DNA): TGTGCCAGCAGCCACGCTAGAGCGGAGGACTATGGCTACACCTTC.

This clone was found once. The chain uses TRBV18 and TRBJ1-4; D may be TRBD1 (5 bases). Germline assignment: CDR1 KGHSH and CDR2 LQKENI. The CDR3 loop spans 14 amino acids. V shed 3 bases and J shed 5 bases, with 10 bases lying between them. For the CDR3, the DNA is TGTGCCAGCTCACCTCAGGGACTAAATGAAAAACTGTTTTTT. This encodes CASSPQGLNEKLFF.

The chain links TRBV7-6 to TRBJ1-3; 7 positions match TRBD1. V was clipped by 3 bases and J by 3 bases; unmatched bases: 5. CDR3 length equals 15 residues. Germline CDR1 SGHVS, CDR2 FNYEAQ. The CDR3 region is CASSLGQSYGNTIYF. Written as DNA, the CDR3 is TGTGCCAGCAGCTTGGGACAGTCCTATGGAAACACCATATATTTT.

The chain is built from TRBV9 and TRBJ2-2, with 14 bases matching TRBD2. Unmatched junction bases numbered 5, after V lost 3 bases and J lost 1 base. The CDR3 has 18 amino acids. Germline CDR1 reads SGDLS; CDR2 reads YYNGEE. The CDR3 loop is CASSGGLAGVLNTGELFF. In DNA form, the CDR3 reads TGTGCCAGCAGCGGGGGACTAGCGGGGGTTTTGAACACCGGGGAGCTGTTTTTT.

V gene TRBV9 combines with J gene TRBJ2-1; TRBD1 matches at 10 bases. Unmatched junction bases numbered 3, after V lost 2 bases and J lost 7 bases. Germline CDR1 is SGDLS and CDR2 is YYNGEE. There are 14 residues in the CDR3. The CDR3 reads CASSVGTGVNEQFF. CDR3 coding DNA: TGTGCCAGCAGCGTCGGGACAGGGGTAAATGAGCAGTTCTTC.

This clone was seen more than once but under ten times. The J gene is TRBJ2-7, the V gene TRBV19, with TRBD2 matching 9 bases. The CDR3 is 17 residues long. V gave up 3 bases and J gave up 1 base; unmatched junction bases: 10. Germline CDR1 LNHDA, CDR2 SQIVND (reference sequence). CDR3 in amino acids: CASSMVISGSLSYEQYF. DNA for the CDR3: TGTGCCAGTAGTATGGTCATTAGCGGGAGTCTGTCCTACGAGCAGTACTTC.

This chain's CDR3 is CASSATGSGNTIYF. The CDR3 DNA reads TGTGCCAGCAGCGCGACAGGATCGGGAAACACCATATATTTT. The V call is TRBV6-4, the J call TRBJ1-3; D is perhaps TRBD1 (6 bases). The CDR3 loop spans 14 amino acids. Between the trimmed V and J ends, which lost 6 bases and 4 bases, there was a span of 13 bases. Germline V gene data show CDR1 as MRHNA and CDR2 as SNTAGT.

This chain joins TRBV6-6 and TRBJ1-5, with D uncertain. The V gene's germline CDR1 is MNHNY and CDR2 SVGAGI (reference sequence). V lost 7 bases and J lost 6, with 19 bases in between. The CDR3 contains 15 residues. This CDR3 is CASTFAGGMGQPQHF. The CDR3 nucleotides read TGTGCCAGCACATTCGCAGGAGGGATGGGTCAGCCCCAGCATTTT.

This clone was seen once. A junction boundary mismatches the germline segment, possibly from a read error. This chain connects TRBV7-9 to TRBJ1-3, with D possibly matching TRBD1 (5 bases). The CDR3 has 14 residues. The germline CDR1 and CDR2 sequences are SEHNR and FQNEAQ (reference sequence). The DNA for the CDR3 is TGTTCCAGCAGCGAAGGGGCGTCTGGAAACACCATATATTTT. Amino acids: CSSSEGASGNTIYF.

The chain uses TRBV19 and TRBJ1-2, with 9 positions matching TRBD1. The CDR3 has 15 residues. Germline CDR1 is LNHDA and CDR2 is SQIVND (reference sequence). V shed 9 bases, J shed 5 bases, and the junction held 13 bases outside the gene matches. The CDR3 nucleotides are TGTGCCAGCCTTAAAACCCAGGACAGGGGTTATGGCTACACCTTC. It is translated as CASLKTQDRGYGYTF.